What follows is one TCR beta chain and its context. Antigen specificity is unknown. With 2 bases clipped from V and 2 bases from J, the junction kept 4 bases outside the gene matches. In germline, CDR1 is SEHNR, CDR2 FQNEAQ (reference sequence). The CDR3 runs 17 residues. The entry originates in a study of OX40 agonist ivuxolimab in advanced cancers. Notes on the study in general: More expanded clones were found, on average, in CD8+ than in CD4+ T cells. CD4+ and CD8+ blood T cells expanded clonally by week 6 at 0.1 to 3.0 mg/kg. Some patients who did not respond also had low normalized T-cell clonal expansion. Some of the lowest clonal expansion was seen in partial responders at 0.1-3.0 mg/kg.

Assay used: immunoSEQ multiplex PCR; TCRdb lists only in-frame clones, some missing. The sample lists under 95,000 clones, around nine tenths seen once, with less than 1.5% in the top ten. The sample in question was CD4+ or CD8+ T cells sorted from blood, obtained in a trial of the OX40 agonist ivuxolimab. The V gene is TRBV7-9, the J gene TRBJ2-5, with TRBD2 matching over 14 bases. The origin of this receptor is an adult with an advanced solid tumor such as melanoma, head and neck, liver or kidney cancer. The CDR3 DNA sequence: TGTGCCAGCAGCTTAAGACTAGCGGGGGGGAATCAAGAGACCCAGTACTTC. Its translation is CASSLRLAGGNQETQYF.